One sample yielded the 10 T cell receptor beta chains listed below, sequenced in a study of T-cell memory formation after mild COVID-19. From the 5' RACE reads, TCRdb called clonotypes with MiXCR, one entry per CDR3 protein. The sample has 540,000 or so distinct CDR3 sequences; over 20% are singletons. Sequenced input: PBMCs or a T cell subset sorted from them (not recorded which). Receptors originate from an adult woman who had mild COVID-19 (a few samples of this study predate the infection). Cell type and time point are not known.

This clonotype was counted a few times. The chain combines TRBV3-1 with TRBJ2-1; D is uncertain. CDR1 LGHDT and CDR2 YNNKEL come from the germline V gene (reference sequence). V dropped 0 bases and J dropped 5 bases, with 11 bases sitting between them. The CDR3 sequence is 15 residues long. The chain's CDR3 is CASSQDVLQHNEQFF. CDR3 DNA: TGTGCCAGCAGCCAAGATGTCCTACAACACAATGAGCAGTTCTTC.

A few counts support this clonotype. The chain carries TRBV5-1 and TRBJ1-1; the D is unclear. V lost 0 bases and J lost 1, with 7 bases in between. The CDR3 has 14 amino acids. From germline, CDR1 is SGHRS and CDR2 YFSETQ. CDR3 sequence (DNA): TGCGCCAGCAGCTTGGGGGCATCGAACACTGAAGCTTTCTTT. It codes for CASSLGASNTEAFF.

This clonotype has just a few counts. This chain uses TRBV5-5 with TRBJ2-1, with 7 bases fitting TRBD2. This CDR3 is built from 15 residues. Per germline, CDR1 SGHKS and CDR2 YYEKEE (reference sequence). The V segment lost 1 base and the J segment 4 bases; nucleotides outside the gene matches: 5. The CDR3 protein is CASSLISGWYNEQFF. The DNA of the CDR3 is TGTGCCAGCAGCTTGATTAGCGGGTGGTACAATGAGCAGTTCTTC.

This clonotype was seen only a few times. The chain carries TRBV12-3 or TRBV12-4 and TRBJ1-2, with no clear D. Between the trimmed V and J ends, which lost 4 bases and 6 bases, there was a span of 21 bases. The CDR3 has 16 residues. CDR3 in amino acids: CASSSPLKGPGNGYTF. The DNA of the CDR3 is TGTGCCAGCAGTTCCCCGTTGAAAGGGCCTGGAAATGGCTACACCTTC.

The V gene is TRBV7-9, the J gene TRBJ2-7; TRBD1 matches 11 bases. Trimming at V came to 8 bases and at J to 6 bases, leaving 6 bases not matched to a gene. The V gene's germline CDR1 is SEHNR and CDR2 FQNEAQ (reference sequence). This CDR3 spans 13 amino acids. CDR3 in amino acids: CASRTGGNSEQYF. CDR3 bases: TGTGCCAGCCGGACAGGGGGCAACTCCGAGCAGTACTTC.

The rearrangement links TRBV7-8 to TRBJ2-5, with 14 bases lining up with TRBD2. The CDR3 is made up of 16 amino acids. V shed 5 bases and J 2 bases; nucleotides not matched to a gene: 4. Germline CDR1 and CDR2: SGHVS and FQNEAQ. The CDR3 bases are TGTGCCAGCAGCGGGACTAGCGGGGGCCTTCAAGAGACCCAGTACTTC. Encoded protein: CASSGTSGGLQETQYF.

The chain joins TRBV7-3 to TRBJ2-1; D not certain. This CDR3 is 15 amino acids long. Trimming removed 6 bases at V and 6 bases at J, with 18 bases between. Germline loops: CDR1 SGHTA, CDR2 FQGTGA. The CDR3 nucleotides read TGTGCCAGCAGTCCCTCGGGCTTAGTGGGCAATGAGCAGTTCTTC. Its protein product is CASSPSGLVGNEQFF.

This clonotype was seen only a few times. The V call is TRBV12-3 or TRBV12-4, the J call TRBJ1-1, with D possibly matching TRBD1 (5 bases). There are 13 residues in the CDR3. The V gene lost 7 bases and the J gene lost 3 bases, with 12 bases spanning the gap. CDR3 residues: CASTRRGDTEAFF. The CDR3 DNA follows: TGTGCCAGCACCCGTAGGGGAGACACTGAAGCTTTCTTT.

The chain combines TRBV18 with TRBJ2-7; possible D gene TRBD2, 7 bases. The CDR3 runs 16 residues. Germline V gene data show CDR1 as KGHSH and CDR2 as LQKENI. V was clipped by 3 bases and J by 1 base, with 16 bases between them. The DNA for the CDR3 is TGTGCCAGCTCACCCGGTTCGGGGGGCAGTTCCTACGAGCAGTACTTC. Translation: CASSPGSGGSSYEQYF.

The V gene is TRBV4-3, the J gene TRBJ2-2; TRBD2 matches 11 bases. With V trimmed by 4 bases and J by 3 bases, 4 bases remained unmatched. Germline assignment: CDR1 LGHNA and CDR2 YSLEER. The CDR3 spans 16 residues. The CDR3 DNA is TGCGCCAGCAGCCCACTAGCGGGAGCAGACACCGGGGAGCTGTTTTTT. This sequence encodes CASSPLAGADTGELFF.